This is a list of T cell receptor beta chains from one sample in a study of early T cells in non-severe SARS-CoV-2 infection. TCRdb re-called the 5' RACE reads through MiXCR, storing one row per CDR3 protein. The data show 64,000 or so distinct CDR3 sequences, with over 9% seen just once and about 2.7% held by the top ten. The specimen comprised whole blood, sampled at baseline. The receptors shown here come from an adult who was a healthcare worker with PCR-confirmed SARS-CoV-2 infection or an uninfected control (not recorded which). Each CDR3 is given with its conserved first and last residue. The order of the fields is D gene, V gene, clone size, J gene, CDR3 protein, CDR3 DNA. D genes are given only for firm matches. Part of the rows lack a size; the others show once, few, many or a class for expanded clones.

>.|TRBV11-2|.|TRBJ2-2
CASSFFAGELFF
TGTGCCAGCAGCTTCTTTGCCGGGGAGCTGTTTTTT
>.|TRBV20-1|few|TRBJ2-7
CSADWGASEQYF
TGCAGTGCTGATTGGGGGGCTTCCGAGCAGTACTTC
>TRBD1|TRBV11-2|many|TRBJ2-2
CASSTRQGGNTGELFF
TGTGCCAGCAGTACCCGACAGGGCGGGAACACCGGGGAGCTGTTTTTT
>.|TRBV19|few|TRBJ2-2
CASSIPTPQDTGELFF
TGTGCCAGTAGTATTCCGACCCCGCAGGACACCGGGGAGCTGTTTTTT
>.|TRBV13|few|TRBJ1-2
CASSLEADPRGYTF
TGTGCCAGCAGCTTAGAGGCAGACCCGCGGGGCTACACCTTC
>TRBD1|TRBV11-2|.|TRBJ2-5
CASSSQPGQGASETQYF
TGTGCCAGCAGCTCCCAGCCAGGACAGGGCGCTTCGGAGACCCAGTACTTC
>.|TRBV30|few|TRBJ1-2
CAWRSTGGDGYTF
TGTGCCTGGAGGAGCACGGGAGGGGATGGCTACACCTTC
>.|TRBV6-6|.|TRBJ2-3
CASSYPAPDTQYF
TGTGCCAGCAGTTACCCGGCCCCAGATACGCAGTATTTT
>TRBD2|TRBV12-5|few|TRBJ2-2
CASGFGRPNTGELFF
TGTGCTAGTGGTTTCGGGAGGCCGAACACCGGGGAGCTGTTTTTT
>.|TRBV10-3|.|TRBJ2-2
CAISETGASANTGELFF
TGTGCCATCAGTGAGACGGGGGCCTCCGCGAACACCGGGGAGCTGTTTTTT
>.|TRBV7-3|.|TRBJ2-5
CASSLIPGQETQYF
TGTGCCAGCAGCTTAATTCCGGGCCAAGAGACCCAGTACTTC
>.|TRBV6-4|many|TRBJ2-3
CASSEVWVRATDTQYF
TGTGCCAGCAGTGAGGTTTGGGTTCGAGCCACAGATACGCAGTATTTT
>TRBD1|TRBV27|.|TRBJ2-7
CASSLFPGQGREQYF
TGTGCCAGCAGTTTATTCCCGGGACAGGGGCGCGAGCAGTACTTC
>.|TRBV30|few|TRBJ1-1
CAWSTFWGLNTEAFF
TGTGCCTGGAGTACCTTCTGGGGCTTGAACACTGAAGCTTTCTTT
>TRBD1|TRBV25-1|.|TRBJ1-2
CASSGTGGGGYTF
TGTGCCAGCAGTGGGACAGGGGGAGGTGGCTACACCTTC
>.|TRBV11-2|few|TRBJ2-4
CASVAAEAKNIQYF
TGTGCCAGCGTCGCAGCCGAGGCCAAAAACATTCAGTACTTC
>.|TRBV7-9|.|TRBJ1-2
CATGRKNYGYTF
TGTGCCACCGGACGGAAAAACTATGGCTACACCTTC